A single sample gave rise to the 21 T cell receptor beta chains below, sequenced in a study of early T cells in non-severe SARS-CoV-2 infection. TCRdb redid the calling of the 5' RACE reads with MiXCR, one entry per CDR3 protein. The table records 40,000 to 60,000 distinct CDR3 sequences, 3.5% to 5% of them present only once. Sequencing input: whole blood. All receptors come from an adult who was a healthcare worker with PCR-confirmed SARS-CoV-2 infection or an uninfected control (not recorded which).

This clonotype showed up many times. This sequence joins TRBV7-2 and TRBJ2-2; 7 positions agree with TRBD2. Germline V gives CDR1 SGHTA, CDR2 FQGNSA. The CDR3 is 16 residues long. The V segment lost 5 bases and the J segment 3 bases; nucleotides outside the gene matches: 9. CDR3 region: CASSPIWGGDTGELFF. For the CDR3, the DNA is TGTGCCAGCAGCCCGATTTGGGGGGGAGACACCGGGGAGCTGTTTTTT.

The chain joins TRBV7-3 to TRBJ2-2; D is undetermined. CDR1 is SGHTA and CDR2 is FQGTGA in the germline V gene. The CDR3 contains 12 residues. V lost 5 bases and J 7 bases, leaving 8 bases between the germline ends. The CDR3 nucleotides read TGTGCCAGCAGCGCGTCGATCGGGGAGCTGTTTTTT. Translation: CASSASIGELFF.

This clonotype was picked up many times. The chain links TRBV11-3 to TRBJ2-6, with D possibly TRBD1 on 6 matching bases. This CDR3 has 16 amino acids. CDR1 SGHNT and CDR2 YENEEA come from the germline V gene. V gave up 5 bases and J gave up 4 bases, with 15 bases separating them. The CDR3 DNA follows: TGTGCCAGCAGCCAGGGGCCCGGGATCGGGGCCAACGTCCTGACTTTC. It encodes CASSQGPGIGANVLTF. The variable domain in full, completed from reference TRBV11-3 and TRBJ2-6, reads EAGVVQSPRYKIIEKKQPVAFWCNPISGHNTLYWYLQNLGQGPELLIRYENEEAVDDSQLPKDRFSAERLKGVDSTLKIQPAELGDSAVYLCASSQGPGIGANVLTFGAGSRLTVL.

This clonotype has ten or more counts. The DNA of the CDR3 is TGTGCCAGCAGTCAAGCGGGACAGCCGAACACCGGGGAGCTGTTTTTT. Amino acid sequence: CASSQAGQPNTGELFF. V is TRBV6-2 or TRBV6-3 and J is TRBJ2-2; D may be TRBD1 or TRBD2 (7 bases each). The germline gives CDR1 MNHEY, CDR2 SVGEGT. V was cut by 5 bases and J by 0 bases, with 13 bases left in between. CDR3 length equals 16 residues.

The table lists this clonotype with many counts. The rearrangement links TRBV7-2 to TRBJ2-3, with D perhaps TRBD1 or TRBD2 (6 bases each). The CDR3 covers 14 residues. Between the trimmed V and J ends, which lost 2 bases and 3 bases, there was a span of 9 bases. CDR1 SGHTA and CDR2 FQGNSA come from the germline V gene. The CDR3 loop reads CASSLQGRTDTQYF. The CDR3 bases are TGTGCCAGCAGCTTACAGGGGAGGACAGATACGCAGTATTTT. Drawing the rest from reference TRBV7-2 and TRBJ2-3, the complete variable domain is GAGVSQSPSNKVTEKGKDVELRCDPISGHTALYWYRQSLGQGLEFLIYFQGNSAPDKSGLPSDRFSAERTGGSVSTLTIQRTQQEDSAVYLCASSLQGRTDTQYFGPGTRLTVL.

There are many counts of this clonotype. The rearrangement uses TRBV7-2 and TRBJ2-3; D is uncertain. The CDR3 covers 11 residues. Trimming removed 5 bases at V and 8 bases at J, with 8 bases between. Germline V lookup: CDR1 SGHTA, CDR2 FQGNSA. CDR3: CASSLQRTQYF. The CDR3 DNA sequence: TGTGCCAGCAGCCTCCAACGTACGCAGTATTTT.

This clonotype was observed many times. The V and J genes are TRBV18 and TRBJ1-5; the D gene is possibly TRBD1 (5 bases). Trimming removed 5 bases from V and 2 bases from J, with 13 bases in between. Germline-derived CDR1 and CDR2 are KGHSH and LQKENI. CDR3 length: 15 amino acids. The CDR3 protein is CASSLIGAGNQPQHF. The CDR3 DNA reads as TGTGCCAGCTCATTAATAGGGGCGGGCAATCAGCCCCAGCATTTT.

The V and J genes are TRBV28 and TRBJ2-3; D possibly corresponds to TRBD2 (6 bases). V lost 6 bases to trimming and J lost 3 bases, with 10 bases between them. The CDR3 consists of 13 residues. Per germline, CDR1 MDHEN and CDR2 SYDVKM. The CDR3 coding sequence is TGTGCCAGCAGCCGGAGGGAGACAGATACGCAGTATTTT. It is translated as CASSRRETDTQYF. Variable domain in full (rest from reference TRBV28 and TRBJ2-3): DVKVTQSSRYLVKRTGEKVFLECVQDMDHENMFWYRQDPGLGLRLIYFSYDVKMKEKGDIPEGYSVSREKKERFSLILESASTNQTSMYLCASSRRETDTQYFGPGTRLTVL.

This chain links TRBV4-2 with TRBJ2-7; 12 bases are shared with TRBD2. CDR3 length: 16 residues. V trimming: 4 bases; J trimming: 1 base; junction bases outside the gene matches: 5. Per germline, CDR1 LGHNA and CDR2 YNFKEQ. The CDR3, as DNA: TGTGCCAGCAGCCCCGAACTAGCGGGAGGTTCCTACGAGCAGTACTTC. It translates to CASSPELAGGSYEQYF.

At least ten counts were recorded for this clonotype. This chain connects TRBV19 to TRBJ2-3; D may be TRBD1 or TRBD2 (5 bases each). The CDR3 is 16 amino acids. V lost 5 bases and J lost 4, with 19 bases in between. The germline V gene encodes CDR1 LNHDA and CDR2 SQIVND (reference sequence). The CDR3 sequence is CASSETAGSPPDTQYF. The DNA for the CDR3 is TGTGCCAGTAGTGAAACGGCAGGGAGCCCTCCAGATACGCAGTATTTT.

This clonotype was found many times. The chain employs TRBV5-1 and TRBJ2-3, with 10 nucleotides matching TRBD1. Losses at the gene ends were 2 bases for V and 4 bases for J; bases not matched to a gene: 1. Germline lookup yields CDR1 SGHRS and CDR2 YFSETQ. The CDR3 consists of 14 residues. CDR3 in DNA: TGCGCCAGCAGCTTCGGACAGGGGGCAGATACGCAGTATTTT. Protein sequence: CASSFGQGADTQYF. Variable domain in full (rest from reference TRBV5-1 and TRBJ2-3): KAGVTQTPRYLIKTRGQQVTLSCSPISGHRSVSWYQQTPGQGLQFLFEYFSETQRNKGNFPGRFSGRQFSNSRSEMNVSTLELGDSALYLCASSFGQGADTQYFGPGTRLTVL.

This clonotype appeared a few times. The J gene is TRBJ2-2, the V gene TRBV5-1; 7 bases are shared with TRBD1. The CDR3 extends over 16 amino acids. The V segment lost 6 bases and the J segment 0 bases; nucleotides outside the gene matches: 8. Germline values: CDR1 SGHRS, CDR2 YFSETQ. CDR3: CASTDNRGSNTGELFF. The CDR3, as DNA: TGCGCCAGCACCGATAACAGGGGATCGAACACCGGGGAGCTGTTTTTT.

The genes are TRBV2 and TRBJ2-3, with TRBD1 matching 8 bases. Germline CDR1 SNHLY, CDR2 FYNNEI. The CDR3 sequence is 15 residues long. V shed 1 base, J shed 2 bases, and the junction held 2 bases outside the gene matches. The CDR3 region is CASSEDRGFTDTQYF. The CDR3 nucleotides read TGTGCCAGCAGTGAAGACAGGGGGTTCACAGATACGCAGTATTTT.

This clonotype occurred many times. The chain has TRBV20-1 and TRBJ2-3, with 11 bases matching TRBD2. The V gene's germline CDR1 is DFQATT and CDR2 SNEGSKA (reference sequence). V shed 5 bases, J shed 2 bases, and the junction held 6 bases outside the gene matches. The CDR3 has 15 residues. This CDR3 reads CSAALTSGNTDTQYF. DNA for the CDR3: TGCAGTGCTGCGCTGACTAGCGGGAACACAGATACGCAGTATTTT.

CDR3 coding DNA: TGTGCCAGCAGCACGGGCCCCTACGAGCAGTACTTC. This translates into CASSTGPYEQYF. V and J are TRBV6-2 or TRBV6-3 and TRBJ2-7; D unclear. CDR1 is MNHEY and CDR2 is SVGEGT in the germline V gene. CDR3 length: 12 residues. The ends were cut back, 6 bases at V and 2 bases at J, with 8 bases in the middle.

This clonotype has more than one count but fewer than ten. The chain carries TRBV11-3 and TRBJ2-6; 7 bases match TRBD1. Germline V gives CDR1 SGHNT, CDR2 YENEEA. The CDR3 covers 15 residues. The ends lost 5 bases at V and 4 bases at J; junction bases unmatched: 5. The CDR3 spells CASSITGVGANVLTF. In nucleotides, the CDR3 is TGTGCCAGCAGCATAACAGGGGTCGGGGCCAACGTCCTGACTTTC. Drawing the rest from reference TRBV11-3 and TRBJ2-6, the complete variable domain is EAGVVQSPRYKIIEKKQPVAFWCNPISGHNTLYWYLQNLGQGPELLIRYENEEAVDDSQLPKDRFSAERLKGVDSTLKIQPAELGDSAVYLCASSITGVGANVLTFGAGSRLTVL.

This clonotype was seen at least ten times. The chain employs TRBV4-3 and TRBJ2-7, with a possible D match to TRBD2 (5 bases). Trimming removed 3 bases at V and 4 bases at J, with 13 bases between. CDR1 and CDR2 (germline): LGHNA, YSLEER. CDR3 length: 14 amino acids. The CDR3 region has the DNA TGCGCCAGCAGCCAGGACTCAGAGATGTACGAGCAGTACTTC. This translates into CASSQDSEMYEQYF.

This clonotype was seen repeatedly, ten times or more. The chain recombines TRBV20-1 with TRBJ2-3; unclear D gene. V was trimmed by 5 bases and J by 2 bases, leaving 14 bases between them. Germline CDR1 is DFQATT and CDR2 is SNEGSKA (reference sequence). This CDR3 has 14 amino acids. CDR3 sequence: CSARLSTSTDTQYF. CDR3 coding DNA: TGCAGTGCTCGACTCTCGACATCCACAGATACGCAGTATTTT.

This clonotype was observed many times. The V and J genes are TRBV5-1 and TRBJ1-3; weak D call: TRBD1 (5 bases). From germline, CDR1 is SGHRS and CDR2 YFSETQ. This CDR3 has 13 residues. With 5 bases removed from V and 3 bases from J, the gap between germline ends came to 9 bases. CDR3 DNA sequence: TGCGCCAGCAGGAGTAGGGGTGGAAACACCATATATTTT. As protein: CASRSRGGNTIYF.

The table lists this clonotype with many counts. The chain links TRBV12-3 or TRBV12-4 to TRBJ1-2, with 9 bases that match TRBD1. J lost 4 bases, V lost 7 bases, and 7 bases had no gene match. This CDR3 spans 14 amino acids. CDR3 sequence: CASTPQGAAYGYTF. The DNA for the CDR3 is TGTGCCAGCACACCACAGGGGGCAGCCTATGGCTACACCTTC.

J is TRBJ2-7 and V is TRBV20-1, with 11 bases lining up with TRBD1. V lost 5 bases and J lost 7; bases outside the gene matches: 13. Germline V gene lookup returns CDR1 DFQATT and CDR2 SNEGSKA (reference sequence). The CDR3 extends over 15 amino acids. The CDR3 DNA reads TGCAGTGCTCAACGGGGACAGGGGGGCGTTAAGGAGCAGTACTTC. This sequence encodes CSAQRGQGGVKEQYF.